The 10 T cell receptor beta chains below were found in one sample sequenced in a study of blood T cell repertoires in COVID-19. The method was immunoSEQ multiplex PCR; TCRdb's version includes in-frame clones alone and lacks a portion of them. Of 95,000 to 150,000 clones detected, 85% to 90% appear once; the ten largest clones hold approximately 11%. The source material was peripheral blood. The receptors were gathered from a man older than 75 with acute or convalescent COVID-19.

J is TRBJ1-1 and V is TRBV19; 7 positions agree with TRBD1. The CDR3 extends over 14 amino acids. The V gene end was trimmed by 4 bases and the J gene end by 1 base; junction bases not matched to a gene: 3. CDR1 and CDR2 (germline): LNHDA, SQIVND (reference sequence). CDR3 sequence (DNA): TGTGCCAGTAGTAAGGGACAGAGGAACACTGAAGCTTTCTTT. Encoded protein: CASSKGQRNTEAFF.

To note about this clone: The sample holds other DNA sequences that translate to the same CDR3. V usage is TRBV7-2 and J usage is TRBJ2-1, with 7 bases aligning to TRBD1. Looked up from germline, CDR1 is SGHTA and CDR2 is FQGNSA. Trimming removed 1 base from V and 0 bases from J; junction bases left unmatched: 0. This CDR3 contains 15 residues. CDR3 region: CASSLDRGSYNEQFF. The CDR3 DNA reads as TGTGCCAGCAGCTTAGACAGGGGCTCCTACAATGAGCAGTTCTTC.

The chain carries TRBV27 and TRBJ2-2; D is uncertain. This CDR3 has 15 amino acids. The germline gives CDR1 MNHEY, CDR2 SMNVEV (reference sequence). V lost 10 bases and J 0 bases, leaving 15 bases between the germline ends. As DNA, the CDR3 is TGTGCCACCCGCCGAGGAGATTCGAACACCGGGGAGCTGTTTTTT. This sequence encodes CATRRGDSNTGELFF.

CDR3 nucleotides: TGTGCCTGGACTAGGGGGAGGGTCACAGATACGCAGTATTTT. It encodes CAWTRGRVTDTQYF. V is TRBV30 and J is TRBJ2-3, with D perhaps matching TRBD2 (7 bases). In germline, CDR1 is GTSNPN, CDR2 SVGIG (reference sequence). CDR3 length: 14 residues. The ends were cut back, 4 bases at V and 2 bases at J, with 13 bases in the middle.

The chain joins TRBV18 to TRBJ1-1; 8 positions agree with TRBD1. Germline V lookup: CDR1 KGHSH, CDR2 LQKENI. This CDR3 has 15 residues. The V and J ends lost 1 base and 3 bases, in that order; junction bases with no gene match: 4. The CDR3 DNA sequence: TGTGCCAGCTCACCACGACAGGGGATGGACACTGAAGCTTTCTTT. Its protein product is CASSPRQGMDTEAFF.

This chain uses TRBV2 with TRBJ1-5, with unresolved D. There are 15 residues in the CDR3. The V gene lost 1 base and the J gene lost 2 bases, with 9 bases spanning the gap. The germline V gene encodes CDR1 SNHLY and CDR2 FYNNEI. CDR3 nucleotides: TGTGCCAGCAGTGAAGAGGCGGATGGCAATCAGCCCCAGCATTTT. It yields the protein CASSEEADGNQPQHF.

The chain's CDR3 is CASSYSSANTGELFF. In nucleotides, the CDR3 is TGTGCCAGCAGTTACTCGTCGGCGAACACCGGGGAGCTGTTTTTT. This sequence joins TRBV6-5 and TRBJ2-2; no reliable D call. CDR1 and CDR2 (germline): MNHEY, SVGAGI. Trimming took 0 bases from V and 0 from J, leaving 5 bases between them. The CDR3 is 15 residues long.

The genes are TRBV29-1 and TRBJ2-2, with 7 positions matching TRBD1. The germline V gene has CDR1 SQVTM and CDR2 ANQGSEA. The CDR3 contains 13 residues. V dropped 7 bases and J dropped 1; count of bases not matched to a gene: 3. CDR3 region: CSATGLNTGELFF. The CDR3 nucleotides read TGCAGCGCGACAGGGCTGAACACCGGGGAGCTGTTTTTT.

The chain has TRBV5-1 and TRBJ2-2; the match to TRBD1 covers 9 bases. Germline trimming cut 7 bases from V and 5 bases from J; bases unmatched to any gene: 6. The CDR3 length is 14 residues. CDR1 is SGHRS, CDR2 YFSETQ, per germline. Here the CDR3 DNA reads TGCGCCAGCCGGGTCGGGACAGGGACCGGGGAGCTGTTTTTT. Translation gives CASRVGTGTGELFF. The full variable domain, in which reference TRBV5-1 and TRBJ2-2 provide the parts outside the CDR3, is KAGVTQTPRYLIKTRGQQVTLSCSPISGHRSVSWYQQTPGQGLQFLFEYFSETQRNKGNFPGRFSGRQFSNSRSEMNVSTLELGDSALYLCASRVGTGTGELFFGEGSRLTVL.

The sample holds one count of this clone. The chain links TRBV28 to TRBJ1-5, with 10 bases matching TRBD1. CDR1 and CDR2 from the germline V gene are MDHEN and SYDVKM. J was trimmed by 4 bases and V by 8 bases; bases with no gene match: 14. This CDR3 is built from 17 residues. CDR3 bases: TGTGCCAGCTATTCCCTCGGGACAGGGGATGGGAATCAGCCCCAGCATTTT. Translation: CASYSLGTGDGNQPQHF.